The TCR beta chain under discussion was sequenced for a study of patients and donors after allogeneic stem cell transplantation. TCRdb re-called the RT-PCR reads through MiXCR, storing one row per CDR3 protein. The data contain more than 20,000 distinct CDR3 sequences, approximately 43% of them singletons. The sample comprised blood, either unsorted or a sorted T cell fraction (not recorded which). This sequence originates from a human donor who was either an allogeneic HSCT recipient or a stem cell or donor lymphocyte infusion donor (not recorded which). It is not recorded whose cells these are; they may come from a transplant donor.

For the CDR3, the DNA is TGTGCAGGAGGCCCGGGATTCGGCTGCACTAACTATGGCTACACCTTC. Translated, it gives CAGGPGFGCTNYGYTF. The chain has TRBV12-2 and TRBJ1-2; TRBD1 is the table's D call and was not checked against the DNA. TRBV12-2 is designated a pseudogene. The CDR3 length is 16 residues.